Sequencing of this T cell receptor (beta chain) was carried out in a study of OX40 agonist ivuxolimab in advanced cancers. The table came from immunoSEQ multiplex PCR; TCRdb's copy has only in-frame clones and leaves some out. The table records under 50,000 clones, approximately 80% of them present only once. Germline values: CDR1 LGHNA, CDR2 YSLEER. The CDR3 has 15 residues. V was trimmed by 4 bases and J by 2 bases, leaving 12 bases between them. The specimen was CD4+ or CD8+ T cells sorted from blood, collected in a trial of the OX40 agonist ivuxolimab. The rearrangement uses TRBV4-3 and TRBJ1-3; no firm D call. The source of this sequence is an adult with an advanced solid tumor such as melanoma, head and neck, liver or kidney cancer. Written as DNA, the CDR3 is TGCGCCAGCAGCCCATACGGGGAGGCTGGAAACACCATATATTTT. Translation: CASSPYGEAGNTIYF.